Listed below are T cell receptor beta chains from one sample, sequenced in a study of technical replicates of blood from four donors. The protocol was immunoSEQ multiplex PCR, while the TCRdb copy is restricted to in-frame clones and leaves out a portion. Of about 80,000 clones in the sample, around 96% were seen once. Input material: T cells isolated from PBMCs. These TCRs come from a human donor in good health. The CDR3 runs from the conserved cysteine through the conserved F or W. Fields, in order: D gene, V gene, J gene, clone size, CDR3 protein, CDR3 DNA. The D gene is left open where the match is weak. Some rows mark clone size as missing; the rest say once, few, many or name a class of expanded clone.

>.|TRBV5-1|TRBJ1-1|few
CASSLQGSTNTEAFF
TGCGCCAGCAGCTTGCAGGGGTCCACGAACACTGAAGCTTTCTTT
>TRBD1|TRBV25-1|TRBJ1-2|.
CASSETGGRYGYTF
TGTGCCAGCAGTGAGACAGGGGGCCGGTATGGCTACACCTTC
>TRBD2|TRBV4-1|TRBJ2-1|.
CASSPSGSNDEQFF
TGCGCCAGCAGCCCTAGCGGGAGTAATGATGAGCAGTTCTTC
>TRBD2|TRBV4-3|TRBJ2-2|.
CASSYTAGENTGELFF
TGCGCCAGCAGTTATACAGCGGGGGAGAACACCGGGGAGCTGTTTTTT
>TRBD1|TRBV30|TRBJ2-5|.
CAWGEGGIETQYF
TGTGCCTGGGGGGAAGGGGGCATAGAGACCCAGTACTTC
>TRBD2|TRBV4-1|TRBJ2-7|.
CASSHQLAGAYEQYF
TGCGCCAGCAGCCACCAACTAGCGGGGGCCTACGAGCAGTACTTC
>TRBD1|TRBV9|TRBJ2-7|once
CASSVATGTESYEQYF
TGTGCCAGCAGCGTGGCGACCGGGACAGAAAGCTACGAGCAGTACTTC
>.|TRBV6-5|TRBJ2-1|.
CASSYGSVYNEQFF
TGTGCCAGCAGTTACGGGAGCGTCTACAATGAGCAGTTCTTC
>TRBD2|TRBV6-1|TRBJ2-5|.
CASSELEREVKETQYF
TGTGCCAGCAGTGAATTGGAGCGGGAGGTGAAAGAGACCCAGTACTTC
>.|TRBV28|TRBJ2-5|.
CASSFNGGGGETQYF
TGTGCCAGCAGTTTTAACGGGGGAGGGGGAGAGACCCAGTACTTC
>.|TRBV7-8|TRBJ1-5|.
CASSYHRVGVDQPQHF
TGTGCCAGCAGCTATCACAGGGTGGGGGTCGATCAGCCCCAGCATTTT
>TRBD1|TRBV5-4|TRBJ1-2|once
CASSLEGGRYGYTF
TGTGCCAGCAGCTTGGAAGGGGGCCGGTATGGCTACACCTTC
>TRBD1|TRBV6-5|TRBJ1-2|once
CASSWTGGDYGYTF
TGTGCCAGCAGTTGGACAGGGGGCGACTATGGCTACACCTTC
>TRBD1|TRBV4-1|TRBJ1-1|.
CASSATGDTEAFF
TGCGCCAGCAGCGCGACAGGGGACACTGAAGCTTTCTTT
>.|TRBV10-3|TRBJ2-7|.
CAISGDWSSYEQYF
TGTGCCATCAGTGGCGACTGGAGCTCCTACGAGCAGTACTTC
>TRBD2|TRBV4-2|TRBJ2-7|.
CASSQISGGDFSYEQYF
TGTGCCAGCAGCCAAATCTCTGGGGGGGACTTTTCCTACGAGCAGTACTTC
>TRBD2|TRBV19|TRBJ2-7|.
CASSIEGTSGSYEQYF
TGTGCCAGTAGTATCGAGGGGACTAGCGGGAGCTACGAGCAGTACTTC
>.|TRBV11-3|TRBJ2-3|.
CASSAQTSTDTQYF
TGTGCCAGCAGCGCGCAAACTAGCACAGATACGCAGTATTTT
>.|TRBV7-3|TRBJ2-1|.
CASSPGTALTSEQFF
TGTGCCAGCAGCCCCGGGACTGCCTTAACGAGCGAGCAGTTCTTC
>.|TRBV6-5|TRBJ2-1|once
CATYGQFDNEQFF
TGTGCCACCTACGGACAGTTTGACAATGAGCAGTTCTTC
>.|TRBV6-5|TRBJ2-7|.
CASRKDRGYEQYF
TGTGCCAGCAGAAAGGACAGAGGCTACGAGCAGTACTTC
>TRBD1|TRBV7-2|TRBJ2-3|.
CASSSPGTGGSHTQYF
TGTGCCAGCAGCTCACCCGGGACAGGGGGCTCTCATACGCAGTATTTT
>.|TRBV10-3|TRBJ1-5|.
CAISVGGQINQPQHF
TGTGCCATCAGTGTAGGAGGACAGATCAATCAGCCCCAGCATTTT
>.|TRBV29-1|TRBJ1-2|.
CSAHANYGYTF
TGCAGCGCACACGCCAACTATGGCTACACCTTC
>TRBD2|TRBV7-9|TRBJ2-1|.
CASSYSGRVYNEQFF
TGTGCCAGCAGCTACAGCGGGAGGGTATACAATGAGCAGTTCTTC
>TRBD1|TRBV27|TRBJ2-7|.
CASRDRGSREQYF
TGTGCCAGCAGGGACAGGGGTTCTCGGGAGCAGTACTTC
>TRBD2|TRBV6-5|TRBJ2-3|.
CASSRDYSTDTQYF
TGTGCCAGCAGTAGGGACTATAGCACAGATACGCAGTATTTT
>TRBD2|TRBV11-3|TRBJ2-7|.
CASSLGLAGVIAYEQYF
TGTGCCAGCAGCTTGGGACTAGCGGGAGTAATCGCCTACGAGCAGTACTTC
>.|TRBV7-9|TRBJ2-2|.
CASSLTGVRAMNTGELFF
TGTGCCAGCAGCTTAACGGGGGTCAGGGCCATGAACACCGGGGAGCTGTTTTTT